These 5 T cell receptor beta chains were sequenced from one sample in a study of shared clonotypes between healthy human individuals. Positive CCR7 selection of CD45RO-negative cells yielded the naive CD8 cells, and terminally differentiated effector memory CD45RA+ cells were excluded. Generated by immunoSEQ multiplex PCR, the TCRdb table keeps only in-frame clones and is missing some. The data show some 800,000 clones, with 80% to 95% seen just once and approximately 25% held by the top ten. Sequenced: naive CD8+ T cells sorted from blood. The receptors derive from a man aged 25 to 40 in good health.

The chain employs TRBV27 and TRBJ2-3; TRBD2 agrees at 8 bases. The length of the CDR3 is 15 residues. Germline lookup yields CDR1 MNHEY and CDR2 SMNVEV (reference sequence). CDR3 loop: CASATSDPGADTQYF. The DNA for the CDR3 is TGTGCTTCCGCGACTAGCGACCCGGGGGCAGATACGCAGTATTTT.

The V call is TRBV29-1, the J call TRBJ1-1, with unresolved D. The CDR3 runs to 12 residues. Trimming took 5 bases from V and 6 from J, leaving 13 bases between them. From germline, CDR1 is SQVTM and CDR2 ANQGSEA. The CDR3 DNA is TGCAGCGTTTTGACTGGTGACGCTGAAGCTTTCTTT. This codes for CSVLTGDAEAFF.

The chain has TRBV5-6 and TRBJ2-2, with D unresolved. The CDR3 is 17 amino acids. Between the trimmed V and J ends, which lost 0 bases and 4 bases, there was a span of 16 bases. Germline V lookup: CDR1 SGHDT, CDR2 YYEEEE. Written as DNA, the CDR3 is TGTGCCAGCAGCTTGGTATTTACAAACCACGCCACCGGGGAGCTGTTTTTT. This encodes CASSLVFTNHATGELFF.

This sequence joins TRBV28 and TRBJ2-1, with D possibly matching TRBD1 (6 bases). CDR1 is MDHEN, CDR2 SYDVKM, per germline. The ends were cut back, 4 bases at V and 3 bases at J, with 22 bases in the middle. CDR3 size: 18 residues. DNA for the CDR3: TGTGCCAGCAGTTCCGCAGCCAGGGGAAAATATATCTACAATGAGCAGTTCTTC. The encoded protein is CASSSAARGKYIYNEQFF.

This clone was picked up a small number of times. The chain combines TRBV7-9 with TRBJ1-1; D unresolved. Germline V gene data show CDR1 as SEHNR and CDR2 as FQNEAQ (reference sequence). This CDR3 comprises 12 residues. V was trimmed by 3 bases and J by 5 bases, leaving 7 bases between them. The CDR3 region has the DNA TGTGCCAGCAGCTTGACTCGGACTGAAGCTTTCTTT. This codes for CASSLTRTEAFF.